These 21 T cell receptor beta chains originate from one sample sequenced in a study of CD8+CD57+ T cells in acquired aplastic anemia. Using genomic DNA as the template, TCR beta VDJ and CDR3 profiling was carried out. Using its own MiXCR run on the reads, TCRdb lists one record per CDR3 protein. This table has some 44,000 distinct CDR3 sequences, 68% appearing once. Sample: sorted CD4+, CD8+, or CD8+CD57+ T cells (not recorded which) from PBMCs. The receptors stem from a human donor in good health, serving as a control.

The chain carries TRBV2 and TRBJ2-2, with D possibly being TRBD1 or TRBD2 (5 bases each). The CDR3 loop spans 15 amino acids. V shed 4 bases and J shed 4 bases, with 13 bases lying between them. Germline loops: CDR1 SNHLY, CDR2 FYNNEI. The CDR3 nucleotides are TGTGCCAGCAGTGTCGGGACCTCGGGCACCGGGGAGCTGTTTTTT. This gives the protein CASSVGTSGTGELFF. The whole variable domain, filled in from reference TRBV2 and TRBJ2-2, reads EPEVTQTPSHQVTQMGQEVILRCVPISNHLYFYWYRQILGQKVEFLVSFYNNEISEKSEIFDDQFSVERPDGSNFTLKIRSTKLEDSAMYFCASSVGTSGTGELFFGEGSRLTVL.

V gene TRBV10-3 combines with J gene TRBJ2-5; unclear D gene. The DNA end is more similar to TRBJ2-7, so the J call may be wrong. Germline CDR1 ENHRY, CDR2 SYGVKD. This CDR3 region has 11 residues. CDR3 coding DNA: TGTGCCACCGGGTGGAACTACGAGCAGTACTTC. Protein product: CATGWNYEQYF.

Worth noting for this clonotype: One end of the junction varies from germline; a read error may be responsible. V gene TRBV14 combines with J gene TRBJ2-7; 8 bases are shared with TRBD2. The CDR3 is made up of 14 amino acids. The germline gives CDR1 SGHDN, CDR2 FVKESK. Here the CDR3 DNA reads TGTGCCTGCAGCCAATTTAGCGGGGTGGACGAGCGGTACTTC. Residues: CACSQFSGVDERYF.

A single count supports this clonotype. The chain combines TRBV13 with TRBJ1-1; D not resolved. This CDR3 has 15 amino acids. Trimming stripped 4 bases from V and 0 bases from J, with 12 bases between. Germline V lookup: CDR1 PRHDT, CDR2 FYEKMQ (reference sequence). CDR3 sequence: CASSSSGRLNTEAFF. The CDR3 DNA follows: TGTGCCAGCAGCTCCTCGGGGAGATTGAACACTGAAGCTTTCTTT.

V gene TRBV20-1 combines with J gene TRBJ1-1, with TRBD1 as a possible D gene (6 bases). The CDR3 extends over 13 amino acids. Trimming removed 5 bases from V and 5 bases from J, with 15 bases in between. From germline, CDR1 is DFQATT and CDR2 SNEGSKA (reference sequence). The DNA of the CDR3 is TGCAGTGCTCCGCAGGACAGTGAGACTGAAGCTTTCTTT. Its protein product is CSAPQDSETEAFF.

There are many counts of this clonotype. The chain combines TRBV2 with TRBJ2-4; the D is unclear. CDR1 and CDR2 (germline): SNHLY, FYNNEI. The CDR3 spans 15 residues. V gave up 4 bases and J gave up 0 bases, with 10 bases separating them. CDR3 sequence (DNA): TGTGCCAGCAGTGCAGGTTTACTAGCCAAAAACATTCAGTACTTC. It specifies CASSAGLLAKNIQYF.

The rearrangement joins TRBV20-1 to TRBJ1-2; possible D gene TRBD1, 5 bases. The CDR3 loop spans 11 amino acids. Germline-derived CDR1 and CDR2 are DFQATT and SNEGSKA (reference sequence). The CDR3 protein is CTQGGLSGYTF. CDR3 bases: TGCACTCAGGGAGGGTTAAGTGGCTACACCTTC.

This chain connects TRBV24-1 to TRBJ1-1; D remains ambiguous. The length of the CDR3 is 11 residues. Trimming shortened V by 4 bases and J by 5 bases, and 4 bases separated the two germline ends. Germline V gene lookup returns CDR1 KGHDR and CDR2 SFDVKD. The CDR3 coding sequence is TGTGCCACCAGTGAGGGGACTGAAGCTTTCTTT. Its protein product is CATSEGTEAFF.

Many counts were recorded for this clonotype. V is TRBV6-2 or TRBV6-3 and J is TRBJ1-1, with TRBD1 as a possible D gene (5 bases). Per the germline V gene, CDR1 is MNHEY and CDR2 is SVGEGT. This CDR3 is built from 18 residues. V was clipped by 0 bases and J by 0 bases, with 17 bases between them. CDR3 DNA sequence: TGTGCCAGCAGTTACTCGGCGACAGACGAACTAATGAACACTGAAGCTTTCTTT. The encoded protein is CASSYSATDELMNTEAFF.

The chain combines TRBV12-3 or TRBV12-4 with TRBJ1-6; unclear D gene. The CDR3 contains 14 residues. V gave up 2 bases and J gave up 5 bases, with 7 bases separating them. The chain's CDR3 is CASSLLRNNSPLHF. The CDR3 DNA reads TGTGCCAGCAGTTTACTACGGAATAATTCACCCCTCCACTTT.

This chain joins TRBV10-3 and TRBJ1-6; TRBD1 might be the D (5 bases). The germline gives CDR1 ENHRY, CDR2 SYGVKD. The length of the CDR3 is 13 residues. Trimming pared 6 bases from V and 3 bases from J, leaving 6 bases between. CDR3 sequence: CAIRDIYNSPLHF. CDR3 coding DNA: TGTGCCATCAGGGACATCTATAATTCACCCCTCCACTTT.

The chain carries TRBV11-2 and TRBJ1-3, with a weak D call TRBD1 (5 bases). CDR3 size: 19 residues. Trimming pared 1 base from V and 5 bases from J, leaving 24 bases between. Germline V gives CDR1 SGHAT, CDR2 FQNNGV. The CDR3 DNA sequence: TGTGCCAGCAGCTTAGTCCCACCTTCCGCAGGGTGGACAAGAAACACCATATATTTT. Amino acid sequence: CASSLVPPSAGWTRNTIYF.

The chain couples TRBV9 to TRBJ1-2; 9 nucleotides line up with TRBD1. V shed 5 bases and J 5 bases; nucleotides not matched to a gene: 7. The CDR3 contains 14 residues. The V gene's germline CDR1 is SGDLS and CDR2 YYNGEE. CDR3 sequence reads: CASRMPGQGYGYTF. The CDR3 DNA sequence: TGTGCCAGCAGGATGCCGGGACAGGGATATGGCTACACCTTC. The whole variable domain, filled in from reference TRBV9 and TRBJ1-2, reads DSGVTQTPKHLITATGQRVTLRCSPRSGDLSVYWYQQSLDQGLQFLIQYYNGEERAKGNILERFSAQQFPDLHSELNLSSLELGDSALYFCASRMPGQGYGYTFGSGTRLTVV.

The V call is TRBV2, the J call TRBJ2-1; TRBD1 is a possible D gene (6 bases). Per the germline V gene, CDR1 is SNHLY and CDR2 is FYNNEI. V was clipped by 5 bases and J by 7 bases, with 15 bases between them. The CDR3 extends over 14 amino acids. CDR3 residues: CASSQSTGHNEQFF. The DNA of the CDR3 is TGTGCCAGCAGTCAATCAACAGGGCATAATGAGCAGTTCTTC.

This chain links TRBV10-3 with TRBJ1-2; 10 bases agree with TRBD1. CDR3 size: 13 residues. Germline CDR1 reads ENHRY; CDR2 reads SYGVKD. Trimming at V came to 6 bases and at J to 6 bases, leaving 4 bases not matched to a gene. The CDR3 spells CAISPGQGDGYTF. The CDR3 DNA follows: TGTGCCATCAGCCCCGGACAGGGGGATGGCTACACCTTC.

Turning to this clonotype: One junction end does not reproduce the germline sequence, and a read error may be involved. DNA of the CDR3: TGTGCCAGCGTCCAGGCCGGGACAGGGGGGAGAGACTTC. The encoded protein is CASVQAGTGGRDF. The chain joins TRBV2 to TRBJ2-7; 11 nucleotides match TRBD1. The length of the CDR3 is 13 residues. Germline V CDR1 and CDR2: SNHLY, FYNNEI.

On this clonotype itself: Lacking the conserved final phenylalanine or tryptophan, this CDR3 likely reflects a read error. V and J are TRBV12-5 and TRBJ2-5; D unresolved. CDR1 is LGHNT, CDR2 FRNRAP, per germline. CDR3 length: 14 residues. CDR3 loop: CASGDGMAPGTQYI. DNA for the CDR3: TGTGCCAGTGGTGACGGAATGGCCCCAGGGACCCAGTACATC.

The chain is built from TRBV7-2 and TRBJ2-7; D perhaps matches TRBD1 (5 bases). This CDR3 contains 15 residues. V lost 1 base and J 4 bases, leaving 14 bases between the germline ends. The germline V gene has CDR1 SGHTA and CDR2 FQGNSA. Written as DNA, the CDR3 is TGTGCCAGCAGCTTAGTGGTGACAGCTTTTTACGAGCAGTACTTC. Protein sequence: CASSLVVTAFYEQYF.

J is TRBJ2-3 and V is TRBV19; TRBD1 is a possible D gene (6 bases). Trimming took 5 bases from V and 0 from J, leaving 12 bases between them. The CDR3 totals 15 residues. CDR1 LNHDA and CDR2 SQIVND come from the germline V gene (reference sequence). The CDR3 spells CASSPGVVSTDTQYF. In DNA, the CDR3 is TGTGCCAGTAGTCCAGGGGTCGTGAGCACAGATACGCAGTATTTT. Full variable domain (missing parts from reference TRBV19 and TRBJ2-3): DGGITQSPKYLFRKEGQNVTLSCEQNLNHDAMYWYRQDPGQGLRLIYYSQIVNDFQKGDIAEGYSVSREKKESFPLTVTSAQKNPTAFYLCASSPGVVSTDTQYFGPGTRLTVL.

This clonotype was counted at least ten times. The V and J genes are TRBV11-2 and TRBJ2-3; 10 bases align to TRBD1. CDR1 is SGHAT and CDR2 is FQNNGV in the germline V gene. This CDR3 has 15 amino acids. V dropped 3 bases and J dropped 0; count of bases not matched to a gene: 0. The CDR3 coding sequence is TGTGCCAGCAGCTTGGGACAGGGGAGCACAGATACGCAGTATTTT. Its translation: CASSLGQGSTDTQYF.

The chain is built from TRBV6-1 and TRBJ1-1, with TRBD1 identical over 8 bases. This CDR3 is 13 amino acids long. V was clipped by 5 bases and J by 4 bases; unmatched bases: 3. Germline CDR1 and CDR2: MNHNS and SASEGT. CDR3 in amino acids: CASSPGTGTEAFF. CDR3 DNA: TGTGCCAGCAGTCCCGGGACAGGCACTGAAGCTTTCTTT.